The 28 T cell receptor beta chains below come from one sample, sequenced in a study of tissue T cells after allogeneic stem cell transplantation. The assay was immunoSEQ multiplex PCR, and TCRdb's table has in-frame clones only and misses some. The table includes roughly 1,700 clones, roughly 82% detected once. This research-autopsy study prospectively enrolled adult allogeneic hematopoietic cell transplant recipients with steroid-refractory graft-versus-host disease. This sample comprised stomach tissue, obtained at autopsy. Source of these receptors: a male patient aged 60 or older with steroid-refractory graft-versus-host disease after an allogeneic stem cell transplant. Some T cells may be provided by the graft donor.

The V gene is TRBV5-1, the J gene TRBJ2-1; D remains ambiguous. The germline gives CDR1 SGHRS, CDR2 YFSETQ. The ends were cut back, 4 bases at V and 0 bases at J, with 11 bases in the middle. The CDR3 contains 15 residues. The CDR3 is CASSDGESSYNEQFF. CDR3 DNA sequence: TGCGCCAGCAGCGATGGAGAGAGCTCCTACAATGAGCAGTTCTTC.

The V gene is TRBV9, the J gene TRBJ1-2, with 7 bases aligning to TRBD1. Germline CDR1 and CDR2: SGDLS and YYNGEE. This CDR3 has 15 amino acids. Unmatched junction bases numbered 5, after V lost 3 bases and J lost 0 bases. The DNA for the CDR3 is TGTGCCAGCAGCGCGGGGACAGTAGCTAACTATGGCTACACCTTC. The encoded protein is CASSAGTVANYGYTF.

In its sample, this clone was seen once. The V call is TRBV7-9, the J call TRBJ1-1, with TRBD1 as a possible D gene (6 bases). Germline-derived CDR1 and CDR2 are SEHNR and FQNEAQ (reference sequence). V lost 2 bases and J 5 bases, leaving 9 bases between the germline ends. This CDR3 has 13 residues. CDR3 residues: CASSLRGETEAFF. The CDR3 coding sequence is TGTGCCAGCAGCTTAAGGGGGGAGACTGAAGCTTTCTTT. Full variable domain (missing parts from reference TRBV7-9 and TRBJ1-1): DTGVSQNPRHKITKRGQNVTFRCDPISEHNRLYWYRQTLGQGPEFLTYFQNEAQLEKSRLLSDRFSAERPKGSFSTLEIQRTEQGDSAMYLCASSLRGETEAFFGQGTRLTVV.

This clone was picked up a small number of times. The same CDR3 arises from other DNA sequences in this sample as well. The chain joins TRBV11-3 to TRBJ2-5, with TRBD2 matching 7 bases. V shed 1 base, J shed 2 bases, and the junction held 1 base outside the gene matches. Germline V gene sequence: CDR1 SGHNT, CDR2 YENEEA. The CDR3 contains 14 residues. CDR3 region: CASSLGGGQETQYF. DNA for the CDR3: TGTGCCAGCAGCTTAGGGGGGGGACAAGAGACCCAGTACTTC.

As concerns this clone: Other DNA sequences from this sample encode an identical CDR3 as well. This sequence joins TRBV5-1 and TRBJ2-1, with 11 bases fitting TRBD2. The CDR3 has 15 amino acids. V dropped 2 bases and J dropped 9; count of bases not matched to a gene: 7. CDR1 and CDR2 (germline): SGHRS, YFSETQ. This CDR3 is CASSFTSGGRGEQFF. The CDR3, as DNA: TGCGCCAGCAGCTTTACTAGCGGGGGCCGGGGTGAGCAGTTCTTC.

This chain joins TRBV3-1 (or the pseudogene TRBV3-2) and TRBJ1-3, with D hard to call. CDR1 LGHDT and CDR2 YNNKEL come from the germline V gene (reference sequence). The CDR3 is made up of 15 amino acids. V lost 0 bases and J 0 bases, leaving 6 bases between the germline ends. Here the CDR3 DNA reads TGTGCCAGCAGCCAAGATCCAAGCTCTGGAAACACCATATATTTT. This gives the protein CASSQDPSSGNTIYF.

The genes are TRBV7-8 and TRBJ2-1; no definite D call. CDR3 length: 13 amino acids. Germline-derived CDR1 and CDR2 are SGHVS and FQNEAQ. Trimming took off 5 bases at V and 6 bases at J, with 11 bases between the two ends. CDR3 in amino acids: CASSRPVGNEQFF. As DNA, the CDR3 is TGTGCCAGCAGCCGTCCCGTTGGCAATGAGCAGTTCTTC. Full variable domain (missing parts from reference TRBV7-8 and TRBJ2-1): GAGVSQSPRYKVAKRGQDVALRCDPISGHVSLFWYQQALGQGPEFLTYFQNEAQLDKSGLPSDRFFAERPEGSVSTLKIQRTQQEDSAVYLCASSRPVGNEQFFGPGTRLTVL.

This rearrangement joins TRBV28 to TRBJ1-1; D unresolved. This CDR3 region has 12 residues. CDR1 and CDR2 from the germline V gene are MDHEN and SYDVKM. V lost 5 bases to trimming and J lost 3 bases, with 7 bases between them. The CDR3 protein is CASSTPDTEAFF. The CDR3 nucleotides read TGTGCCAGCAGTACACCGGACACTGAAGCTTTCTTT. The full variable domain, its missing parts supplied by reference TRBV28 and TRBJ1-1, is DVKVTQSSRYLVKRTGEKVFLECVQDMDHENMFWYRQDPGLGLRLIYFSYDVKMKEKGDIPEGYSVSREKKERFSLILESASTNQTSMYLCASSTPDTEAFFGQGTRLTVV.

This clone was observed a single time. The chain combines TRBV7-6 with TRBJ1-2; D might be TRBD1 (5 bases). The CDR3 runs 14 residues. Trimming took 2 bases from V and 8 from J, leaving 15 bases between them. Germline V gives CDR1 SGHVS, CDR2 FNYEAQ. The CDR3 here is CASSLSLGGEGYTF. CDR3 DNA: TGTGCCAGCAGCTTATCCCTCGGAGGGGAAGGCTACACCTTC.

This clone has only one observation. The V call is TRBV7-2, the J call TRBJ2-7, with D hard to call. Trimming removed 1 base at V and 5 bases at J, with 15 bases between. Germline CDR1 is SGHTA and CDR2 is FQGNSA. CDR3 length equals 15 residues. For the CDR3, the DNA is TGTGCCAGCAGCTTAGGGGTTAATGGGGTCCACGAGCAGTACTTC. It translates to CASSLGVNGVHEQYF. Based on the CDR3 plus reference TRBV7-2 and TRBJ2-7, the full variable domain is GAGVSQSPSNKVTEKGKDVELRCDPISGHTALYWYRQSLGQGLEFLIYFQGNSAPDKSGLPSDRFSAERTGGSVSTLTIQRTQQEDSAVYLCASSLGVNGVHEQYFGPGTRLTVT.

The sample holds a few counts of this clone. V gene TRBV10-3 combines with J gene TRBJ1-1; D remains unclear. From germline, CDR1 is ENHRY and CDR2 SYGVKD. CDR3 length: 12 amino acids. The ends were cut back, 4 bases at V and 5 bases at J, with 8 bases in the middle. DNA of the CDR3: TGTGCCATCAGTGCTGGGCGGACTGAAGCTTTCTTT. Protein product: CAISAGRTEAFF.

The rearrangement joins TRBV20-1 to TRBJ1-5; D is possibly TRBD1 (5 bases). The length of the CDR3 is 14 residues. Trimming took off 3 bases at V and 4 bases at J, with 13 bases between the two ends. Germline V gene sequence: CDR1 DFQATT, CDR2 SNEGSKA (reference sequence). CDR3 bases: TGCAGTGCTAGTGTGGGGACGGCGAATCAGCCCCAGCATTTT. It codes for CSASVGTANQPQHF.

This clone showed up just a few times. Here the CDR3 reads CATTKTGNTEAFF. The CDR3 nucleotides read TGTGCCACCACCAAGACAGGGAACACTGAAGCTTTCTTT. The rearrangement uses TRBV24-1 and TRBJ1-1; maybe TRBD1 (6 bases). CDR3 length equals 13 residues. Germline assignment: CDR1 KGHDR and CDR2 SFDVKD. V gave up 8 bases and J gave up 1 base, with 10 bases separating them.

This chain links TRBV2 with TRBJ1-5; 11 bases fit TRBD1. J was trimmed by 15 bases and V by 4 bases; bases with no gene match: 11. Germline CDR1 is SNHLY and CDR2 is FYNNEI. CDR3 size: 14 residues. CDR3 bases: TGTGCCAGCAGTGGGACAGGGGGCCTGGAGGGGCCGCATTTT. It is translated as CASSGTGGLEGPHF.

CDR3 nucleotide sequence: TGTGCCAGCAGGCGGGACAGGGAGAACATTCAGTACTTC. This gives the protein CASRRDRENIQYF. The chain couples TRBV2 to TRBJ2-4, with 9 nucleotides matching TRBD1. Germline V gives CDR1 SNHLY, CDR2 FYNNEI. The length of the CDR3 is 13 residues. The trim removed 6 bases at V and 7 bases at J, leaving 4 bases unmatched.

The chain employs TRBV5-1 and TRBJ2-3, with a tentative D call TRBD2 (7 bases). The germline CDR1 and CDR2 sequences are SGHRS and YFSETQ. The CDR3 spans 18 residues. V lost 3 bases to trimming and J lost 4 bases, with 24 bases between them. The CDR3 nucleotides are TGCGCCAGCAGCTGGAGGAGGAGCGCGGGGGCCTCGTCAGATACGCAGTATTTT. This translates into CASSWRRSAGASSDTQYF.

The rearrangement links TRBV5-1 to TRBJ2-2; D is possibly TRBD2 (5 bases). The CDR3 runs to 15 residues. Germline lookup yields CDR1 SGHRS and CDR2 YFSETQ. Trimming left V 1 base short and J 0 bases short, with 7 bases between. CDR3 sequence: CASSLSGTNTGELFF. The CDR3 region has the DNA TGCGCCAGCAGCTTGTCGGGGACGAACACCGGGGAGCTGTTTTTT.

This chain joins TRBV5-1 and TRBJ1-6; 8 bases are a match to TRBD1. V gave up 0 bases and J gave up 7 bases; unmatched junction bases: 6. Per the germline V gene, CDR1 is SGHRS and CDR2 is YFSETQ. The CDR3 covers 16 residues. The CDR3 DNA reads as TGCGCCAGCAGCTTGGTTACAGGGGGTCCAAATTCACCCCTCCACTTT. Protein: CASSLVTGGPNSPLHF.

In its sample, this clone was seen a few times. CDR3 in amino acids: CASSLALADTIYF. CDR3 DNA sequence: TGTGCCAGCAGCTTAGCGCTGGCGGACACCATATATTTT. The V gene is TRBV7-9, the J gene TRBJ1-3; D gene unclear. Looked up from germline, CDR1 is SEHNR and CDR2 is FQNEAQ (reference sequence). The length of the CDR3 is 13 residues. Trimming cost V 0 bases and J 8 bases, with 8 bases left between them. Looking up the rest from reference TRBV7-9 and TRBJ1-3 gives the full variable domain: DTGVSQNPRHKITKRGQNVTFRCDPISEHNRLYWYRQTLGQGPEFLTYFQNEAQLEKSRLLSDRFSAERPKGSFSTLEIQRTEQGDSAMYLCASSLALADTIYFGEGSWLTVV.

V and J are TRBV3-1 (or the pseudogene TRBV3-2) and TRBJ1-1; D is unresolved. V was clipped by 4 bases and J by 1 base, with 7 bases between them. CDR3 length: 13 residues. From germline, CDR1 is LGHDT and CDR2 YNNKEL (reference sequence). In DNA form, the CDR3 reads TGTGCCAGCAGCCCAAGGAGGAACACTGAAGCTTTCTTT. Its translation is CASSPRRNTEAFF.

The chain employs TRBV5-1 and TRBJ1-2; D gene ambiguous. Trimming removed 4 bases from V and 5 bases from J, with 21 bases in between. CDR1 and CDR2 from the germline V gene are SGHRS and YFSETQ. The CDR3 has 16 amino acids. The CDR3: CASSDYYSGGRYGYTF. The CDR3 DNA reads TGCGCCAGCAGCGATTATTACAGCGGAGGAAGATATGGCTACACCTTC.

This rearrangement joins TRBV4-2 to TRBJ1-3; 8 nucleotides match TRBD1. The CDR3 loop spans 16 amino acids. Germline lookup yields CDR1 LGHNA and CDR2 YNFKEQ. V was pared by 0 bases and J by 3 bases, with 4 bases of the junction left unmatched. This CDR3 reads CASSQDPGQGGNTIYF. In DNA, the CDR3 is TGTGCCAGCAGCCAAGATCCAGGACAGGGTGGAAACACCATATATTTT.

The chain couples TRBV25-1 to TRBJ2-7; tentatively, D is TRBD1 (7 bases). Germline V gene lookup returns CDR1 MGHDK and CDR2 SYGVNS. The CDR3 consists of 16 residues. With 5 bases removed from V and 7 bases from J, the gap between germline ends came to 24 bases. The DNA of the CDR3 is TGTGCCAGCAGTCCCCCAGGGGGGACAGTGACTGGAGAGCAGTACTTC. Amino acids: CASSPPGGTVTGEQYF.

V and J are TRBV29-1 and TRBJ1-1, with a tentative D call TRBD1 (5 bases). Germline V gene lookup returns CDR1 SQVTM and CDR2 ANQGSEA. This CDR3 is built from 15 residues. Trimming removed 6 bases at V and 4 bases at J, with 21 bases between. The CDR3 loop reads CSVALDPPGSTEAFF. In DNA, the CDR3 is TGCAGCGTGGCCCTGGATCCCCCAGGGAGCACTGAAGCTTTCTTT.

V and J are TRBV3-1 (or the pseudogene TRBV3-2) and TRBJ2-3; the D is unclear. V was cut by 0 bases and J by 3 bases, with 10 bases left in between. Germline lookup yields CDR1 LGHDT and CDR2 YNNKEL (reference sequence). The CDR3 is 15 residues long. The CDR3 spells CASSQDLVVTDTQYF. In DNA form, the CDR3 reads TGTGCCAGCAGCCAAGATCTAGTAGTGACAGATACGCAGTATTTT.

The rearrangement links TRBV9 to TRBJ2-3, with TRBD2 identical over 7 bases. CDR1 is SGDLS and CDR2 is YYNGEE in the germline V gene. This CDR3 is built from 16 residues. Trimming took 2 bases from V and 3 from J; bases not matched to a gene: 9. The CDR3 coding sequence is TGTGCCAGCAGCGTTTCTTCACTAGCGCCTACAGATACGCAGTATTTT. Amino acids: CASSVSSLAPTDTQYF.

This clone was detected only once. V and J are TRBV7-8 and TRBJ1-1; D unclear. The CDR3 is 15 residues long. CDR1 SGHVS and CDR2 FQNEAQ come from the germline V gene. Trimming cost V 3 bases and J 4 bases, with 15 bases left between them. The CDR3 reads CASSLHGGSSTEAFF. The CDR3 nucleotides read TGTGCCAGCAGCTTGCACGGTGGGTCTAGCACTGAAGCTTTCTTT.

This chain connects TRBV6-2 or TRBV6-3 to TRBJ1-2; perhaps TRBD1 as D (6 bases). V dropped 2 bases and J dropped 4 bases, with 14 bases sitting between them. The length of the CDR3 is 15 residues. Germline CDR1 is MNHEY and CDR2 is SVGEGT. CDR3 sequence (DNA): TGTGCCAGCAGTTACCGTCCAGGGGTTTCCTATGGCTACACCTTC. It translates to CASSYRPGVSYGYTF.